The 15 T cell receptor beta chains below were found in one sample sequenced in a study of OX40 agonist ivuxolimab in advanced cancers. The protocol was immunoSEQ multiplex PCR, while the TCRdb copy is restricted to in-frame clones and leaves out a portion. This sample has about 64,000 clones, with around four fifths found just once. Sequencing was performed on CD4+ or CD8+ T cells sorted from blood, taken in a trial of the OX40 agonist ivuxolimab. These receptor sequences come from an adult with an advanced solid tumor such as melanoma, head and neck, liver or kidney cancer.

V is TRBV27 and J is TRBJ1-1; the D gene is possibly TRBD1 (6 bases). V lost 3 bases and J 4 bases, leaving 9 bases between the germline ends. Germline CDR1 and CDR2: MNHEY and SMNVEV (reference sequence). This CDR3 spans 13 amino acids. The CDR3 region is CASSFQGPTEAFF. Here the CDR3 DNA reads TGTGCCAGCAGTTTTCAGGGGCCCACTGAAGCTTTCTTT.

The rearrangement joins TRBV28 to TRBJ2-1, with 12 bases fitting TRBD2. The junction had 8 bases not matched to a gene; V was cut back by 6 bases and J by 5 bases. The CDR3 length is 16 residues. CDR1 and CDR2 from the germline V gene are MDHEN and SYDVKM. CDR3 nucleotide sequence: TGTGCCAGCAGGTACATACTAGCGGGAGGAGACAATGAGCAGTTCTTC. Its translation is CASRYILAGGDNEQFF.

The chain carries TRBV6-1 and TRBJ1-1; 9 positions match TRBD1. The germline CDR1 and CDR2 sequences are MNHNS and SASEGT. The CDR3 extends over 14 amino acids. V dropped 6 bases and J dropped 5; count of bases not matched to a gene: 7. CDR3: CASRVTGGMTEAFF. The CDR3 region has the DNA TGTGCCAGCAGGGTGACAGGGGGTATGACTGAAGCTTTCTTT.

The gene calls are TRBV11-2 and TRBJ2-5; D is possibly TRBD2 (6 bases). The CDR3 runs 13 residues. V lost 3 bases, J lost 5 bases, and 10 bases lay in between. The germline V gene encodes CDR1 SGHAT and CDR2 FQNNGV. The DNA for the CDR3 is TGTGCCAGCAGCTTCGGGGGTTCTGAGACCCAGTACTTC. Protein product: CASSFGGSETQYF.

This chain joins TRBV9 and TRBJ1-2, with a weak D call TRBD1 (5 bases). CDR3 size: 16 residues. Germline CDR1 SGDLS, CDR2 YYNGEE. V was clipped by 2 bases and J by 0 bases, with 14 bases between them. Here the CDR3 DNA reads TGTGCCAGCAGCGTTCGGGGGGACCTATCTAACTATGGCTACACCTTC. Amino acids: CASSVRGDLSNYGYTF.

The CDR3 sequence is CASSPLTDRETQYF. The CDR3 nucleotides read TGTGCCAGCAGCCCCCTGACGGACCGAGAGACCCAGTACTTC. The chain has TRBV11-3 and TRBJ2-5; D remains ambiguous. The V gene's germline CDR1 is SGHNT and CDR2 YENEEA. Trimming took 5 bases from V and 4 from J, leaving 14 bases between them. This CDR3 is built from 14 residues.

This chain uses TRBV4-2 with TRBJ2-1, with 9 bases that match TRBD2. Per the germline V gene, CDR1 is LGHNA and CDR2 is YNFKEQ. V dropped 0 bases and J dropped 2; count of bases not matched to a gene: 5. The CDR3 is 17 amino acids. CDR3 sequence: CASSQEAAGGAYNEQFF. Written as DNA, the CDR3 is TGTGCCAGCAGCCAAGAAGCGGCGGGGGGGGCCTACAATGAGCAGTTCTTC.

This clone was seen only a few times. This chain connects TRBV10-3 to TRBJ1-5, with D tentatively TRBD1 (5 bases). The CDR3 covers 13 residues. Trimming removed 5 bases from V and 5 bases from J, with 10 bases in between. The germline CDR1 and CDR2 sequences are ENHRY and SYGVKD. The CDR3 reads CAISSTEDQPQHF. In DNA form, the CDR3 reads TGTGCCATCAGTTCGACAGAAGATCAGCCCCAGCATTTT.

V gene TRBV5-4 combines with J gene TRBJ2-3; the match to TRBD2 covers 14 bases. The CDR3 has 16 residues. V dropped 3 bases and J dropped 5; count of bases not matched to a gene: 5. Germline CDR1 reads SGHNT; CDR2 reads YYREEE (reference sequence). CDR3 nucleotide sequence: TGTGCCAGCAGCTCCCGACTAGCGGGGGGGTTAGATACGCAGTATTTT. Its translation: CASSSRLAGGLDTQYF.

The chain carries TRBV7-8 and TRBJ2-7; possible D gene TRBD1, 6 bases. This CDR3 is built from 14 residues. V was pared by 1 base and J by 5 bases, with 12 bases between. Per the germline V gene, CDR1 is SGHVS and CDR2 is FQNEAQ. The CDR3 here is CASSLVYRADEQYF. CDR3 DNA: TGTGCCAGCAGCTTAGTTTACAGGGCCGACGAGCAGTACTTC. The entire variable domain, with the rest obtained from reference TRBV7-8 and TRBJ2-7, is as follows: GAGVSQSPRYKVAKRGQDVALRCDPISGHVSLFWYQQALGQGPEFLTYFQNEAQLDKSGLPSDRFFAERPEGSVSTLKIQRTQQEDSAVYLCASSLVYRADEQYFGPGTRLTVT.

V usage is TRBV7-2 and J usage is TRBJ1-3; D unresolved. The CDR3 totals 15 residues. V gave up 2 bases and J gave up 0 bases, with 8 bases separating them. Germline lookup yields CDR1 SGHTA and CDR2 FQGNSA. The CDR3 region is CASSLWASSGNTIYF. The CDR3 DNA reads TGTGCCAGCAGCTTATGGGCGAGCTCTGGAAACACCATATATTTT.

This clone occurred once. The gene calls are TRBV4-3 and TRBJ2-3; D is ambiguous. This CDR3 spans 15 amino acids. Between the trimmed V and J ends, which lost 1 base and 2 bases, there was a span of 10 bases. CDR1 and CDR2 (germline): LGHNA, YSLEER. CDR3 DNA: TGCGCCAGCAGCCAAGCGGTTACCCTCACAGATACGCAGTATTTT. Translation gives CASSQAVTLTDTQYF.

The CDR3 spells CASSGLSGFGGTQYF. The CDR3 nucleotides are TGTGCCAGCAGTGGGCTATCGGGGTTTGGGGGGACCCAGTACTTC. The chain is built from TRBV27 and TRBJ2-5; D could derive from TRBD1 or TRBD2 (5 bases each). There are 15 residues in the CDR3. Trimming took 5 bases from V and 7 from J, leaving 20 bases between them. Looked up from germline, CDR1 is MNHEY and CDR2 is SMNVEV (reference sequence).

This chain links TRBV14 with TRBJ2-7; perhaps TRBD1 as D (5 bases). This CDR3 has 17 amino acids. Trimming left V 0 bases short and J 0 bases short, with 15 bases between. Germline CDR1 is SGHDN and CDR2 is FVKESK. DNA of the CDR3: TGTGCCAGCAGCCAAGATCTTTCTCCAGGGTACTCCTACGAGCAGTACTTC. Amino acids: CASSQDLSPGYSYEQYF.

The gene calls are TRBV19 and TRBJ2-6, with unresolved D. V dropped 7 bases and J dropped 6 bases, with 13 bases sitting between them. The CDR3 loop spans 14 amino acids. Germline V gene sequence: CDR1 LNHDA, CDR2 SQIVND (reference sequence). CDR3: CASNHPLMANVLTF. In DNA form, the CDR3 reads TGTGCCAGTAATCACCCCCTGATGGCCAACGTCCTGACTTTC.